This T cell receptor (beta chain) came from a study of response to subunit inactivated influenza vaccine. This CDR3 has 17 amino acids. Germline loops: CDR1 ENHRY, CDR2 SYGVKD. V lost 0 bases and J lost 4, with 16 bases in between. General study results and limits: Authors suggested that a seasonal influenza vaccination recruits few new T cells each time.

TCRdb reanalysed the RT-PCR reads using MiXCR and keeps one entry per CDR3 protein. The sample carries roughly 520,000 distinct CDR3 sequences, about 25% recorded once. Comments on this clonotype: As yet, its antigen is unknown.

The clonotype originates from a man aged 45-65 years who received an inactivated influenza vaccine. Sequencing was performed on CD4+ T cells sorted from PBMCs, taken around 5 days after vaccination. The V call is TRBV10-3, the J call TRBJ2-1; D tentatively reads TRBD1 or TRBD2 (7 bases each). CDR3 residues: CAISESMAGGAYNEQFF. The CDR3 DNA sequence: TGTGCCATCAGTGAGTCGATGGCAGGGGGGGCTTACAATGAGCAGTTCTTC.